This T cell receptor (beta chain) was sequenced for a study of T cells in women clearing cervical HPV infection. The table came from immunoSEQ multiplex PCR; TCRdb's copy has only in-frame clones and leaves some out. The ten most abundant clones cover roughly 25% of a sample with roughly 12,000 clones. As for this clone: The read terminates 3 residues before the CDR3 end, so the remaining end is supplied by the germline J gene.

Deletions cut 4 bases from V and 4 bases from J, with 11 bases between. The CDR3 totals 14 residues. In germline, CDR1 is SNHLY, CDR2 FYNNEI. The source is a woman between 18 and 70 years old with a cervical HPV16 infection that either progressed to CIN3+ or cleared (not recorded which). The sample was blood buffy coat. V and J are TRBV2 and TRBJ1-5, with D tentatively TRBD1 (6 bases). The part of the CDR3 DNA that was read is TGTGCCAGCAGTGGAGGGGGTCGGAATCAGCCC. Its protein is CASSGGGRNQP. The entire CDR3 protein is CASSGGGRNQPQHF.